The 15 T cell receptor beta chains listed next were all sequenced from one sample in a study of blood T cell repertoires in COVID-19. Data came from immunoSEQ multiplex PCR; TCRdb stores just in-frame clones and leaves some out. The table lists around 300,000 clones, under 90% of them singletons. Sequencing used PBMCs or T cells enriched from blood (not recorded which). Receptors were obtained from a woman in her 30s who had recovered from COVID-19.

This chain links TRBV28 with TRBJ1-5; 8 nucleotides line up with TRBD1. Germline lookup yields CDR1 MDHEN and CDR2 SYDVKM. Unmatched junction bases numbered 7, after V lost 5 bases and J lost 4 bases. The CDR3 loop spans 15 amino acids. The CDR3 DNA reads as TGTGCCAGCAGTCCCCGGACAGGGTTGAATCAGCCCCAGCATTTT. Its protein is CASSPRTGLNQPQHF.

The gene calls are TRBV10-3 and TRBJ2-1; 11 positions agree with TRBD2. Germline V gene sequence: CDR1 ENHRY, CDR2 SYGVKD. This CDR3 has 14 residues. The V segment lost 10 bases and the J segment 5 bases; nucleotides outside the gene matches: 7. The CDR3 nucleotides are TGTGCCACAAAAGGGACTAGCGGTAACAATGAGCAGTTCTTC. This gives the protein CATKGTSGNNEQFF.

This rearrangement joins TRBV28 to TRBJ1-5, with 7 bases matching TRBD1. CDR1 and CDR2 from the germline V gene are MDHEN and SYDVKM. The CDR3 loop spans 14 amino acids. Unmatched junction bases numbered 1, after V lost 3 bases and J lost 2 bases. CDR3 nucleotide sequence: TGTGCCAGCAGTTTTGGGACAGGCAATCAGCCCCAGCATTTT. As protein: CASSFGTGNQPQHF.

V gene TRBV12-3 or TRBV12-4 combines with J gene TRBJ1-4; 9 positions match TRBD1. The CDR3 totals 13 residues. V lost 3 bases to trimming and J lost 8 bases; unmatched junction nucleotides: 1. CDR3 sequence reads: CASSLTGGEKLFF. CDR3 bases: TGTGCCAGCAGTTTGACAGGGGGGGAAAAACTGTTTTTT.

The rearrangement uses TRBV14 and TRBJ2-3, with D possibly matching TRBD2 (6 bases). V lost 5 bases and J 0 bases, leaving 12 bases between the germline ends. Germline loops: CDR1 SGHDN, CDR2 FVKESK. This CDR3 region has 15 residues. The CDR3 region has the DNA TGTGCCAGCAGCTGGGGAGGATGGAGCACAGATACGCAGTATTTT. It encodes CASSWGGWSTDTQYF.

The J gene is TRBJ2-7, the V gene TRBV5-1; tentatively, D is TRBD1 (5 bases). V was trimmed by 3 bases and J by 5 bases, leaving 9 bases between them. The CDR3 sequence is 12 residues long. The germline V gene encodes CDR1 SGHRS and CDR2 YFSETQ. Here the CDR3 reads CASSWKGDEQYF. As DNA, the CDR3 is TGCGCCAGCAGCTGGAAAGGGGACGAGCAGTACTTC.

As DNA, the CDR3 is TGTGCCAGCAGCTTAACGGGGACAGATACGCAGTATTTT. Translating gives CASSLTGTDTQYF. This chain connects TRBV7-2 to TRBJ2-3; a possible D gene is TRBD2 (5 bases). The germline CDR1 and CDR2 sequences are SGHTA and FQGNSA. V was cut by 2 bases and J by 3 bases, with 6 bases left in between. This CDR3 comprises 13 residues.

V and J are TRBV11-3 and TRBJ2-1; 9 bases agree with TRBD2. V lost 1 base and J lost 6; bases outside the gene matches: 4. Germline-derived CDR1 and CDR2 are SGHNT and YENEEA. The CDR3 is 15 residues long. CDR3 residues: CASSLVAGEPNEQFF. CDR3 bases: TGTGCCAGCAGCTTAGTAGCGGGAGAGCCCAATGAGCAGTTCTTC.

The CDR3, as DNA: TGTGCCAGTAGTAGAGGGACAACTTCTGTTGGGGCCAACGTCCTGACTTTC. This sequence encodes CASSRGTTSVGANVLTF. The chain employs TRBV19 and TRBJ2-6, with D perhaps matching TRBD1 (6 bases). The germline V gene encodes CDR1 LNHDA and CDR2 SQIVND (reference sequence). V was clipped by 4 bases and J by 3 bases, with 16 bases between them. The length of the CDR3 is 17 residues.

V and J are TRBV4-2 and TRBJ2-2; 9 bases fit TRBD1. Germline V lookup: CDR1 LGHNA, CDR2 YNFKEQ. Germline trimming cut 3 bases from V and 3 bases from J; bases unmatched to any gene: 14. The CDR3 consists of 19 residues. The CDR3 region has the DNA TGTGCCAGCAGCCAGATACCGGGACAGGGAGACGAGGACACCGGGGAGCTGTTTTTT. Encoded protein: CASSQIPGQGDEDTGELFF.

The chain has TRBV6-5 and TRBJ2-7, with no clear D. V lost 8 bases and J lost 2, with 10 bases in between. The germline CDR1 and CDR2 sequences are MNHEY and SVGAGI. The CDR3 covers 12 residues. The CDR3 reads CASGPGPYEQYF. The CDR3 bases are TGTGCCAGCGGGCCCGGTCCCTACGAGCAGTACTTC.

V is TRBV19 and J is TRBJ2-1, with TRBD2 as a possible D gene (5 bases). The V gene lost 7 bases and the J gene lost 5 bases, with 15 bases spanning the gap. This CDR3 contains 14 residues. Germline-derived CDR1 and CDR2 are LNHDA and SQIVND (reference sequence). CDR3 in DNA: TGTGCCAGTACCAATGCGGGCAAAAACAATGAGCAGTTCTTC. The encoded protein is CASTNAGKNNEQFF.

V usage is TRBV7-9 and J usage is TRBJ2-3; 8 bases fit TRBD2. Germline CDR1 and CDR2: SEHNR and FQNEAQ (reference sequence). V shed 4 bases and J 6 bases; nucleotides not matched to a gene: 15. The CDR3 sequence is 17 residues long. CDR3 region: CASSSPGLDVSADTQYF. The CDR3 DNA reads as TGTGCCAGCAGCTCACCGGGACTAGATGTTTCGGCGGATACGCAGTATTTT.

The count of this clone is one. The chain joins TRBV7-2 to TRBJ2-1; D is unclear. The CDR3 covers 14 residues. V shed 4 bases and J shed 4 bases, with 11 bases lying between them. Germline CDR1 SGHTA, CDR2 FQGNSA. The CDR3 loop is CASSSQTGYNEQFF. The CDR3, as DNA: TGTGCCAGCAGCTCTCAGACTGGATACAATGAGCAGTTCTTC.

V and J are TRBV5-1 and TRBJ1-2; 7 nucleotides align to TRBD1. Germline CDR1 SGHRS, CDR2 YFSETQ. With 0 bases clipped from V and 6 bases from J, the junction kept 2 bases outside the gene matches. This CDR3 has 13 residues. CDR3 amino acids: CASSLDRGDGYTF. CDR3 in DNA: TGCGCCAGCAGCTTGGACAGGGGAGATGGCTACACCTTC.